This is a list of T cell receptor beta chains from one sample in a study of T cells in Graves' hyperthyroidism and ophthalmopathy. Each CDR3 protein gets one entry after TCRdb re-called the multiplex PCR reads with MiXCR. This table has 250,000 to 300,000 distinct CDR3 sequences, approximately 12% appearing once. Material: blood. Receptors were obtained from a woman aged 25-40 years with Graves' hyperthyroidism that later progressed to Graves' ophthalmopathy. CDR3s leave out the opening cysteine and the closing phenylalanine or tryptophan. Some rows have no size entry. The others give once, few or many, or a class for an expanded clone.

J | length | V | size | CDR3
TRBJ1-1 | 11 | TRBV9 | many | ASSVAVTTEAF
TRBJ2-1 | 15 | TRBV7-9 | - | ASSPQYGTSVIDEQF
TRBJ2-2 | 11 | TRBV29-1 | - | SAQGQVVGELF
TRBJ1-2 | 11 | TRBV18 | - | ASSLGTGEAHT
TRBJ2-3 | 15 | TRBV7-8 | - | ASSFSLAGFGADTQY
TRBJ2-1 | 11 | TRBV6-2/TRBV6-3 | - | ASRRTVNNEQF
TRBJ2-5 | 14 | TRBV3-1 | many | ASSQGLSGSEETQY
TRBJ2-1 | 12 | TRBV11-2 | many | ASSPPGTVNEQF
TRBJ2-2 | 13 | TRBV28 | many | ASDSNRVVAGELF
TRBJ2-7 | 14 | TRBV4-1 | - | ASSQEKRGSSYEQY
TRBJ1-2 | 13 | TRBV5-1 | - | ASSLGESGNYGYT
TRBJ2-3 | 11 | TRBV5-4 | few | ASSLLMADTQY
TRBJ1-1 | 11 | TRBV12-3/TRBV12-4 | many | ASSLFSGTEAF
TRBJ1-4 | 9 | TRBV30 | many | AWRVGGKLF
TRBJ1-1 | 10 | TRBV5-6 | many | ASSRRGPEAF
TRBJ1-1 | 12 | TRBV20-1 | many | SASTTGGRTEAF
TRBJ1-1 | 12 | TRBV6-5 | many | ASSYQGNYPEAF
TRBJ2-1 | 11 | TRBV27 | many | ASSLSLDRVAV
TRBJ2-7 | 13 | TRBV7-9 | many | ASSFATGPAYEQY
TRBJ1-1 | 12 | TRBV12-3/TRBV12-4 | many | ASSNGGGGSGAF
TRBJ2-1 | 13 | TRBV6-1 | few | ASSGRTSGHNEQF
TRBJ2-6 | 11 | TRBV20-1 | - | SARRAGANVLT
TRBJ2-1 | 10 | TRBV28 | many | ASNLGGHEQF
TRBJ2-5 | 10 | TRBV6-4 | few | ATRTGSVTQY
TRBJ2-1 | 11 | TRBV20-1 | many | TKAGGPGNEQF
TRBJ2-7 | 12 | TRBV6-1 | - | ASRPGTGGGEQY
TRBJ2-7 | 11 | TRBV12-3/TRBV12-4 | many | ASSWGHHYEQY
TRBJ2-6 | 14 | TRBV12-3/TRBV12-4 | many | ASSRGSPGGANVLT
TRBJ2-1 | 9 | TRBV6-1 | - | ASSLSGNQF
TRBJ2-7 | 11 | TRBV30 | few | AWNPQGNGEQY
TRBJ2-3 | 12 | TRBV19 | few | ASSIAFSTDTQY
TRBJ2-1 | 11 | TRBV6-2/TRBV6-3 | many | ASNLAGISEQF
TRBJ2-7 | 12 | TRBV6-2/TRBV6-3 | many | ASSSLSGGYEQY
TRBJ2-1 | 11 | TRBV19 | few | ASSVGLANEQF